This T cell receptor (beta chain) was observed in a study of Ad26.COV2.S vaccination and SARS-CoV-2 variants. Study findings and constraints: CD8+ and CD4+ T cells specific for spike reportedly responded with substantial breadth after vaccination.

Method: immunoSEQ multiplex PCR; TCRdb's copy keeps in-frame clones and lacks some. The table has about 480,000 clones, around 88% seen once. This CDR3 spans 15 amino acids. V was cut by 4 bases and J by 1 base, with 15 bases left in between. CDR1 and CDR2 (germline): SGHDT, YYEEEE. Treatment described: roughly 20 received Ad26.COV2.S at low or high dose, single or two shots; about 5 received placebo; per-sample allocation not given. Day 63 following the first vaccine or placebo injection was when the samples were taken. Built on an Ad26 vector, the vaccine expressed Wuhan-strain SARS-CoV-2 spike. As for this clone: Its antigen is still unknown.

This chain uses TRBV5-6 with TRBJ2-7; TRBD1 or TRBD2 may be the D gene (6 bases each). The sequence was obtained from a person between 18 and 60 years old who received the Ad26.COV2.S COVID-19 vaccine or a placebo. The sequenced sample was peripheral blood, obtained in a trial of Ad26.COV2.S vaccine versus placebo. The CDR3 loop reads CASSGGTYVSYEQYF. In DNA form, the CDR3 reads TGTGCCAGCAGCGGCGGGACATACGTATCCTACGAGCAGTACTTC.